Listed here is a single T cell receptor (beta chain). This receptor's antigen is unknown. Nothing much larger sits one base from this clone, and base qualities are not available. Stable Graves' hyperthyroidism was defined as no progression to ophthalmopathy during 18 months of follow-up. Hyperthyroidism patients were newly diagnosed, had a disease duration of under 2 months, and were aged 18 to 65 years. Exclusion was applied to patients with uncontrolled infections, other autoimmune diseases, pregnancy or lactation. Clinical symptoms, serum thyroxine and TRAb, thyroid ultrasound, and orbital computed tomography formed the basis for the diagnoses. Ficoll-Paque density gradient centrifugation was used to isolate PBMCs from around 10 ml of fresh peripheral blood. Trizol reagent was used to extract total RNA, and RNA quality was then checked on an Agilent 2100 Bioanalyzer. The data were obtained in a study of T cells in Graves' hyperthyroidism and ophthalmopathy (dated by TCRdb to between 2017 and 2020). As for the study more broadly: Peripheral blood samples were taken at the time of initial diagnosis, prior to any treatment. The 90 to 100 discovery patients were randomly split 7:3 into training and test sets. After sampling, hyperthyroidism patients received methimazole starting at 30 mg daily, and ophthalmopathy patients received high-dose intravenous methylprednisolone. TCR Vbeta CDR3 sequencing of some 140 peripheral blood samples (around 45 ophthalmopathy, 75 or so hyperthyroidism and roughly 17 progressor patients) is reported in the paper. Whether ophthalmopathy could be predicted prospectively was tested in an independent validation cohort made up of about 20 hyperthyroidism patients plus 17 patients who later progressed to ophthalmopathy. In addition, the study compared T-cell repertoires in thyroid tissue and in blood from several Graves' hyperthyroidism patients. To identify distinguishing TCR V-J signatures, a discovery cohort of around 100 patients was used, comprising 43 with Graves' ophthalmopathy and approximately 57 with stable Graves' hyperthyroidism. Results the study describes overall, beyond this receptor: Most expanded thyroid clonotypes (frequency above 0.001) were also detected in blood, a finding suggesting that blood repertoires may reflect thyroid immune responses. A model built on a 13 V-J signature distinguished ophthalmopathy from stable hyperthyroidism, reaching around 87% sensitivity and about 81% specificity in cross-validation and 80%/75% in testing. In validation, the model predicted progression to ophthalmopathy a median of about 6 months before onset, with about 67% sensitivity and roughly 79% specificity. Sample size was not statistically predetermined, and investigators were not blinded to group allocation.

TCR beta CDR3 regions were amplified from RNA transcripts. A first-round RT-PCR of the TCR CDR3 used the HTBI primer set with the Qiagen OneStep RT-PCR kit. The libraries were constructed in a second round of multiplex PCR and then size-selected and purified. Sequencing of the libraries was done on an Illumina HiSeq2000 using paired-end 100 bp reads. Per the source publication's procedure: SOAPnuke was used to process the raw data, throwing out any read that contained adapters or uncalled bases, had a mean Phred below 15, or lacked an exact constant-primer or identifier match. COPE v1.2.5 was used to merge high-quality paired reads, and clonotypes were defined as unique nucleotide sequences. Clonotypes were aligned to IMGT TRBV, TRBD and TRBJ reference segments using MiTCR v1.1. The analysis included only V-J combinations with a frequency above 0.0001, which together covered more than 99% of the repertoires. A TCS score was defined as the ratio of F50 (clonal expansion) to E x V (chaos), with BLOSUM62-based TCRdist applied between CDR3 peptides within each V-J. Welch's t-statistics and random forest reduced 450 to 600 V-J features to fewer than 15, which were used in a naive Bayes classifier (R e1071). TCRdb took the public reads, trimmed them with fastp at Q25, ran MiXCR for clone calling and kept in-frame beta chains. Rows are unified per CDR3 protein, each entry keeping the most common DNA and genes. It is TCRdb's table, rather than the study itself, that gives the V and J calls and clone size. This sample gives hundreds of thousands of distinct CDR3 sequences in total; around 13% of them show up just once. The top ten clonotypes cover 10% of the sample.

V was cut back by 3 bases and J by 12 bases, leaving a gap of 15 bases between them. CDR1 and CDR2, per the germline V gene, are MGHRA and YSYEKL. From the cysteine through the phenylalanine, the CDR3 covers 13 amino acids. Only CDR3 DNA is held: 39 bases, read in frame from base 1. The sequence derives from a woman in her late teens or twenties with Graves' hyperthyroidism. Source material: blood. The V and J genes are TRBV4-1 and TRBJ2-1; no D gene can be assigned with confidence. The CDR3 region: CASSQIVEHVQFF. The nucleotide sequence is given as TGCGCCAGCAGCCAGATAGTGGAACACGTGCAGTTCTTC.